This T cell receptor (beta chain) was profiled in a study of cytomegalovirus exposure and HLA in healthy donors. Study-wide points: Using a false discovery rate of 0.05, a later analysis showed that 15,000 to 20,000 TCR beta sequences were associated with HLA alleles. Sequencing artifact likely explains a cluster of highly shared sequence variants. In a later analysis, HLA-C alleles had the fewest associated TCRs, DRB1 alleles the most.

Healthy donors of bone marrow made up the group. As to this clone: The target antigen is unknown.

The PCR employed 60 Vbeta primers together with 13 Jbeta primers. Assay: immunoSEQ multiplex PCR; the TCRdb copy retains only in-frame clones and omits some. The table lists roughly 200,000 clones, roughly 85% of them singletons. Germline assignment: CDR1 MDHEN and CDR2 SYDVKM. The CDR3 is 12 amino acids. V lost 3 bases, J lost 4 bases, and 6 bases lay in between. This sequence was found in a woman between 40 and 55 years old in good health and CMV-seronegative. The chain recombines TRBV28 with TRBJ2-5, with D uncertain. Sequenced material: PBMCs. CDR3 sequence: CASSFPRETQYF. CDR3 DNA: TGTGCCAGCAGTTTCCCGCGAGAGACCCAGTACTTC.